The 8 T cell receptor beta chains presented below share a single source sample, sequenced in a study of metastatic and nonmetastatic thyroid tumors. No treatment of any kind had been given to any patient before thyroid surgery. TCRdb recomputed clones from the PCR reads via MiXCR. Of about 28,000 clones in the sample, 15% to 20% are singletons; the top ten hold around 4.7%. The sample was blood. The receptors derive from a female donor with papillary thyroid cancer or a benign thyroid nodule (not recorded which). Some clones in this sample may be carry-over from other donors' samples.

This clone has ten or more counts. This chain connects TRBV18 to TRBJ2-5; 13 positions agree with TRBD2. CDR3 size: 15 residues. In germline, CDR1 is KGHSH, CDR2 LQKENI. V was clipped by 0 bases and J by 11 bases; unmatched bases: 6. The CDR3 DNA follows: TGTGCCAGCTCACCACCGCAGGGACTAGCGGGGTCGCAGTACTTC. This sequence encodes CASSPPQGLAGSQYF.

This clone was seen many times. The rearrangement uses TRBV27 and TRBJ2-2; 11 bases map to TRBD2. After removal of 5 bases from V and 6 bases from J, the junction contained 8 bases not matched to a gene. The CDR3 extends over 16 amino acids. Looked up from germline, CDR1 is MNHEY and CDR2 is SMNVEV (reference sequence). CDR3: CASSITSGRLAGELFF. In nucleotides, the CDR3 is TGTGCCAGCAGTATAACTAGCGGGAGACTCGCCGGGGAGCTGTTTTTT.

Many counts were recorded for this clone. The germline gene is not matched at one end of the junction; a read error may be the cause. The chain combines TRBV18 with TRBJ2-2, with TRBD2 matching over 8 bases. Germline-derived CDR1 and CDR2 are KGHSH and LQKENI. There are 16 residues in the CDR3. CDR3 region: CASSPPLAGHTRELFF. The CDR3 region has the DNA TGTGCCAGCTCACCACCTTTAGCGGGGCACACCAGGGAGCTGTTTTTT. Looking up the rest from reference TRBV18 and TRBJ2-2 gives the full variable domain: NAGVMQNPRHLVRRRGQEARLRCSPMKGHSHVYWYRQLPEEGLKFMVYLQKENIIDESGMPKERFSAEFPKEGPSILRIQQVVRGDSAAYFCASSPPLAGHTRELFFGEGSRLTVL.

By share of the sample, this clone is medium-sized (0.01 to 0.1%). The chain links TRBV19 to TRBJ1-3; 9 bases are shared with TRBD1. The germline CDR1 and CDR2 sequences are LNHDA and SQIVND (reference sequence). V shed 10 bases, J shed 4 bases, and the junction held 5 bases outside the gene matches. This CDR3 has 13 residues. CDR3 nucleotides: TGTGCCACTATGGGGACAGGGGGAAACACCATATATTTT. Translation gives CATMGTGGNTIYF.

This clone occurred many times. The gene calls are TRBV20-1 and TRBJ2-4, with D tentatively TRBD2 (6 bases). The CDR3 is 13 amino acids. CDR1 DFQATT and CDR2 SNEGSKA come from the germline V gene (reference sequence). Deletions cut 0 bases from V and 8 bases from J, with 11 bases between. The CDR3 here is CSARDVGGDIQYF. CDR3 nucleotide sequence: TGCAGTGCTAGAGATGTGGGAGGTGACATTCAGTACTTC.

This clone came up many times. The chain has TRBV10-3 and TRBJ2-5; possible D gene TRBD2, 5 bases. CDR1 and CDR2 from the germline V gene are ENHRY and SYGVKD. There are 13 residues in the CDR3. V dropped 8 bases and J dropped 5 bases, with 15 bases sitting between them. The CDR3 region is CAIRAAGGETQYF. CDR3 DNA sequence: TGTGCCATCCGGGCAGCCGGCGGGGAGACCCAGTACTTC.

This clone has a count of ten or more. V and J are TRBV4-1 and TRBJ2-7; TRBD2 matches at 13 bases. The J segment lost 5 bases and the V segment lost 0 bases, leaving 13 bases of the junction unmatched. Per germline, CDR1 MGHRA and CDR2 YSYEKL. This CDR3 has 19 amino acids. The CDR3 sequence: CASSQDLLAGGLIRNEQYF. CDR3 bases: TGCGCCAGCAGCCAAGACCTACTAGCGGGGGGGCTAATTAGGAACGAGCAGTACTTC.

This clone was counted ten times or more. V usage is TRBV18 and J usage is TRBJ2-7, with D tentatively TRBD2 (5 bases). Germline CDR1 and CDR2: KGHSH and LQKENI. The V and J ends lost 5 bases and 2 bases respectively, with 7 bases between them. The length of the CDR3 is 12 residues. The CDR3 coding sequence is TGTGCCAGCTCATCGACTACCTACGAGCAGTACTTC. Translating it yields CASSSTTYEQYF.